This is a list of T cell receptor beta chains from one sample in a study of PD-1 blockade in mismatch repair-deficient tumors. The assay was immunoSEQ multiplex PCR, and TCRdb's table has in-frame clones only and misses some. The table includes 39,000 or so clones, over 80% detected once. This sample comprised PBMCs, obtained 38 weeks after starting pembrolizumab. The receptors were sampled from an adult with mismatch repair-deficient cancer. The conserved cysteine and the conserved F or W are not part of the CDR3 here.

>TRBV6-5
ASSWDRANTEAF
>TRBV19
ASKKDRNEKLF
>TRBV5-6
ASSLFGRDTEAF
>TRBV7-9
ASSLVLTANTEAF
>TRBV6-8
ASTHSQGVGTEAF
>TRBV5-1
ASSFEGLAYEQY
>TRBV7-2
ASSRSDRVEGYT
>TRBV4-2
ASSQDRTSQETQY
>TRBV9
ASSSEGARGNTIY
>TRBV5-6
ASSFYGARNYGYT
>TRBV9
ASSAGAGGGSYEQY